The 31 T cell receptor beta chains presented below share a single source sample, sequenced in a study of shared clonotypes between healthy human individuals. TCRdb keeps only in-frame clones here, not all; method: immunoSEQ multiplex PCR. The sample gives roughly 720,000 clones, roughly 91% of which show up once; about a third is in the top ten. Sequencing used memory CD8+ T cells from PBMCs. Subset: CD45RO+ cells pooled with CCR7-negative TemRA cells. All receptors derive from a man aged 18-30 years in good health. Some clones in this sample may be carry-over from other donors' samples.

The J gene is TRBJ2-5, the V gene TRBV4-2; perhaps TRBD2 as D (6 bases). The CDR3 length is 16 residues. Deletions cut 3 bases from V and 2 bases from J, with 16 bases between. Germline values: CDR1 LGHNA, CDR2 YNFKEQ. In DNA, the CDR3 is TGTGCCAGCAGCCAGACGAGCGGGCCCCGACAAGAGACCCAGTACTTC. Translation gives CASSQTSGPRQETQYF.

V and J are TRBV7-9 and TRBJ2-1; 10 bases fit TRBD2. The CDR3 has 18 amino acids. V shed 4 bases and J 8 bases; nucleotides not matched to a gene: 17. The germline V gene encodes CDR1 SEHNR and CDR2 FQNEAQ (reference sequence). This CDR3 is CASSSTRKAGGPKDEQFF. In DNA, the CDR3 is TGTGCCAGCAGCTCAACCCGTAAAGCGGGAGGGCCTAAGGATGAGCAGTTCTTC.

The V gene is TRBV9, the J gene TRBJ1-5; no firm D call. This CDR3 has 15 amino acids. In germline, CDR1 is SGDLS, CDR2 YYNGEE. With 0 bases removed from V and 6 bases from J, the gap between germline ends came to 13 bases. The CDR3 spells CASSVDGGISQPQHF. The CDR3 coding sequence is TGTGCCAGCAGCGTAGATGGAGGAATAAGTCAGCCCCAGCATTTT.

This rearrangement joins TRBV2 to TRBJ2-7, with D perhaps given as TRBD1 or TRBD2 (7 bases each). From germline, CDR1 is SNHLY and CDR2 FYNNEI. This CDR3 has 15 residues. V shed 0 bases and J shed 5 bases, with 14 bases lying between them. The DNA of the CDR3 is TGTGCCAGCAGTGAAGCGCGCAGGGGGGGCGACGAGCAGTACTTC. Its translation is CASSEARRGGDEQYF.

A single count supports this clone. This chain links TRBV5-4 with TRBJ2-3; D is unclear. Germline CDR1 is SGHNT and CDR2 is YYREEE (reference sequence). V dropped 0 bases and J dropped 2 bases, with 10 bases sitting between them. The CDR3 has 15 amino acids. The DNA for the CDR3 is TGTGCCAGCAGCTTGGTGGGTACCCCCACAGATACGCAGTATTTT. Encoded protein: CASSLVGTPTDTQYF.

Turning to this clone: A much bigger clone sits one base away, suggesting this may be a read error. The V call is TRBV18, the J call TRBJ2-1; 10 bases line up with TRBD2. V was clipped by 4 bases and J by 0 bases; unmatched bases: 0. Germline CDR1 is KGHSH and CDR2 is LQKENI. This CDR3 has 15 residues. The CDR3 here is CASSLAGGSYNEQFF. In DNA form, the CDR3 reads TGTGCCAGCTCACTAGCGGGAGGCTCCTACAATGAGCAGTTCTTC. Full variable domain (outside the CDR3, taken from reference TRBV18 and TRBJ2-1): NAGVMQNPRHLVRRRGQEARLRCSPMKGHSHVYWYRQLPEEGLKFMVYLQKENIIDESGMPKERFSAEFPKEGPSILRIQQVVRGDSAAYFCASSLAGGSYNEQFFGPGTRLTVL.

This clone was picked up many times. This sequence joins TRBV29-1 and TRBJ1-1, with D uncertain. Trimming took off 7 bases at V and 4 bases at J, with 22 bases between the two ends. Germline V gives CDR1 SQVTM, CDR2 ANQGSEA. This CDR3 is built from 15 residues. This CDR3 reads CSAMGAAPRVTEAFF. As DNA, the CDR3 is TGCAGCGCAATGGGCGCAGCCCCACGGGTCACTGAAGCTTTCTTT.

The rearrangement uses TRBV27 and TRBJ2-7; D is unresolved. Germline V gene sequence: CDR1 MNHEY, CDR2 SMNVEV (reference sequence). The V end was cut by 5 bases, the J end by 2 bases, with 19 bases between. CDR3 size: 16 residues. The CDR3 DNA follows: TGTGCCAGCAGTACCTCTTTCGGCCTAGTCCCCTACGAGCAGTACTTC. As protein: CASSTSFGLVPYEQYF.

J is TRBJ2-1 and V is TRBV7-9; TRBD2 matches 7 bases. V dropped 1 base and J dropped 8; count of bases not matched to a gene: 5. The CDR3 runs to 14 residues. The germline CDR1 and CDR2 sequences are SEHNR and FQNEAQ (reference sequence). CDR3: CASSLGTSNDEQFF. The CDR3, as DNA: TGTGCCAGCAGCTTAGGGACTAGTAACGATGAGCAGTTCTTC.

The J gene is TRBJ2-7, the V gene TRBV4-1, with TRBD1 matching over 9 bases. The CDR3 contains 17 residues. Germline assignment: CDR1 MGHRA and CDR2 YSYEKL. V shed 0 bases, J shed 2 bases, and the junction held 8 bases outside the gene matches. The chain's CDR3 is CASSQDRRTGEPYEQYF. The CDR3 DNA reads as TGCGCCAGCAGCCAAGATCGTCGGACAGGGGAGCCCTACGAGCAGTACTTC.

The rearrangement uses TRBV16 and TRBJ1-2; D unresolved. Trimming shortened V by 0 bases and J by 6 bases, and 8 bases separated the two germline ends. Germline V gene data show CDR1 as KGHSY and CDR2 as FQNENV. The CDR3 totals 13 residues. In nucleotides, the CDR3 is TGTGCCAGCAGCCAATCCCGCGGGGATGGCTACACCTTC. As protein: CASSQSRGDGYTF.

This chain links TRBV15 with TRBJ2-5; 7 bases are shared with TRBD1. CDR3 length: 16 amino acids. J gave up 3 bases and V 8 bases, and 15 bases lay outside the gene matches. Germline CDR1 reads LNHNV; CDR2 reads YYDKDF (reference sequence). The CDR3 reads CATRKGAIYGEETQYF. For the CDR3, the DNA is TGTGCCACCCGGAAGGGGGCTATCTACGGGGAAGAGACCCAGTACTTC.

V gene TRBV6-5 combines with J gene TRBJ2-5, with 14 positions matching TRBD2. Germline assignment: CDR1 MNHEY and CDR2 SVGAGI. After removal of 7 bases from V and 5 bases from J, the junction contained 6 bases not matched to a gene. CDR3 size: 15 residues. The DNA for the CDR3 is TGTGCCAGCATGAGACTAGCGGGAGGGGGGGAGACCCAGTACTTC. Its protein is CASMRLAGGGETQYF.

Only a few counts were recorded for this clone. V usage is TRBV2 and J usage is TRBJ1-1; D unresolved. The CDR3 length is 12 residues. V lost 6 bases, J lost 11 bases, and 16 bases lay in between. Germline values: CDR1 SNHLY, CDR2 FYNNEI. The CDR3 coding sequence is TGTGCCAGCAGGGACGAAGGTTCCCTGGCTTTCTTT. It yields the protein CASRDEGSLAFF.

The V and J genes are TRBV9 and TRBJ2-3; TRBD1 aligns across 8 bases. V trimming: 4 bases; J trimming: 1 base; junction bases outside the gene matches: 8. Germline CDR1 reads SGDLS; CDR2 reads YYNGEE. The CDR3 totals 16 residues. Here the CDR3 reads CASSPRQGARTDTQYF. DNA of the CDR3: TGTGCCAGCAGCCCGAGGCAGGGGGCACGCACAGATACGCAGTATTTT.

The V call is TRBV7-9, the J call TRBJ1-3, with D unclear. V was trimmed by 6 bases and J by 0 bases, leaving 21 bases between them. There are 18 residues in the CDR3. Germline V CDR1 and CDR2: SEHNR, FQNEAQ (reference sequence). The chain's CDR3 is CASSAPSPSLFSGNTIYF. CDR3 sequence (DNA): TGTGCCAGCAGTGCCCCATCACCAAGCCTTTTCTCTGGAAACACCATATATTTT.

The chain joins TRBV29-1 to TRBJ1-2; unclear D gene. Germline V gene sequence: CDR1 SQVTM, CDR2 ANQGSEA. Trimming left V 4 bases short and J 7 bases short, with 13 bases between. The CDR3 runs to 12 residues. The CDR3 DNA is TGCAGCGTTGTCTTGTTAGGTCTTGGCTACACCTTC. Translation: CSVVLLGLGYTF.

Worth noting for this clone: The sample carries other DNA sequences with the same CDR3. The chain links TRBV27 to TRBJ1-5, with unresolved D. Trimming removed 3 bases at V and 6 bases at J, with 9 bases between. The CDR3 is made up of 13 amino acids. CDR1 and CDR2 (germline): MNHEY, SMNVEV (reference sequence). The CDR3 sequence: CASSFGSSQPQHF. The CDR3 DNA sequence: TGTGCCAGCAGTTTTGGGAGTAGTCAGCCCCAGCATTTT.

This chain connects TRBV9 to TRBJ1-6, with 7 bases matching TRBD1. CDR1 is SGDLS and CDR2 is YYNGEE in the germline V gene. J was trimmed by 2 bases and V by 3 bases; bases with no gene match: 5. The CDR3 covers 16 residues. The CDR3 DNA follows: TGTGCCAGCAGCGCCCGGGACAGAACCTATAATTCACCCCTCCACTTT. It translates to CASSARDRTYNSPLHF.

The chain combines TRBV28 with TRBJ1-5; weak D call: TRBD1 (6 bases). Germline V lookup: CDR1 MDHEN, CDR2 SYDVKM. CDR3 length: 18 amino acids. V shed 1 base and J shed 4 bases, with 20 bases lying between them. DNA for the CDR3: TGTGCCAGCAGTTTATCAGGCCTTTTCCGGGACACGAATCAGCCCCAGCATTTT. Translation gives CASSLSGLFRDTNQPQHF.

The chain joins TRBV28 to TRBJ2-7, with 7 bases fitting TRBD1. Germline-derived CDR1 and CDR2 are MDHEN and SYDVKM. The CDR3 sequence is 11 residues long. Trimming removed 7 bases from V and 6 bases from J; junction bases left unmatched: 3. CDR3 sequence: CASTPGGEQYF. In nucleotides, the CDR3 is TGTGCCAGCACCCCAGGGGGCGAGCAGTACTTC. Full variable domain (remainder filled in from reference TRBV28 and TRBJ2-7): DVKVTQSSRYLVKRTGEKVFLECVQDMDHENMFWYRQDPGLGLRLIYFSYDVKMKEKGDIPEGYSVSREKKERFSLILESASTNQTSMYLCASTPGGEQYFGPGTRLTVT.

In this sample, this clone turned up a few times. This chain joins TRBV9 and TRBJ2-3; 7 bases are a match to TRBD2. Germline V CDR1 and CDR2: SGDLS, YYNGEE. The CDR3 runs to 17 residues. Germline trimming cut 3 bases from V and 6 bases from J; bases unmatched to any gene: 16. The chain's CDR3 is CASSDPFLAETVDTQYF. CDR3 DNA: TGTGCCAGCAGCGACCCTTTTCTAGCGGAAACGGTGGATACGCAGTATTTT.

This chain uses TRBV11-3 with TRBJ2-5, with a tentative D call TRBD2 (6 bases). Germline loops: CDR1 SGHNT, CDR2 YENEEA. The CDR3 runs 16 residues. V lost 7 bases to trimming and J lost 2 bases, with 20 bases between them. CDR3 residues: CASNPGVTGGQETQYF. CDR3 DNA sequence: TGTGCCAGCAACCCGGGGGTTACAGGTGGTCAAGAGACCCAGTACTTC.

J is TRBJ1-2 and V is TRBV9; D not certain. This CDR3 has 15 amino acids. Germline CDR1 SGDLS, CDR2 YYNGEE. V gave up 0 bases and J gave up 2 bases, with 11 bases separating them. This CDR3 reads CASSVVGNPNYGYTF. The CDR3 coding sequence is TGTGCCAGCAGCGTAGTCGGCAACCCGAACTATGGCTACACCTTC.

This clone occurred once. The chain recombines TRBV7-2 with TRBJ2-7, with D possibly TRBD2 on 5 matching bases. CDR3 length equals 10 residues. Per the germline V gene, CDR1 is SGHTA and CDR2 is FQGNSA. Trimming cost V 3 bases and J 12 bases, with 9 bases left between them. The CDR3: CASSFNGMYF. CDR3 bases: TGTGCCAGCAGCTTTAACGGGATGTACTTC.

The chain combines TRBV7-8 with TRBJ1-2, with 11 positions matching TRBD1. The CDR3 consists of 15 residues. Germline trimming cut 5 bases from V and 8 bases from J; bases unmatched to any gene: 10. Germline V CDR1 and CDR2: SGHVS, FQNEAQ. The CDR3 loop is CASSQARTGGGGYTF. The CDR3 nucleotides read TGTGCCAGCAGCCAAGCACGGACAGGGGGCGGCGGCTACACCTTC.

The chain recombines TRBV10-3 with TRBJ2-3; 9 nucleotides align to TRBD1. This CDR3 comprises 16 residues. Germline CDR1 and CDR2: ENHRY and SYGVKD. V lost 6 bases, J lost 2 bases, and 9 bases stayed unmatched. The CDR3 loop reads CAISRTGGADTDTQYF. DNA for the CDR3: TGTGCCATCAGCCGCACAGGGGGCGCCGACACAGATACGCAGTATTTT.

The chain combines TRBV2 with TRBJ2-7; 7 bases map to TRBD1. CDR1 and CDR2 from the germline V gene are SNHLY and FYNNEI. Trimming at V came to 6 bases and at J to 6 bases, leaving 14 bases not matched to a gene. This CDR3 has 15 amino acids. The CDR3 protein is CASSLGRQGASEQYF. The DNA for the CDR3 is TGTGCCAGCAGCTTGGGGCGACAGGGAGCGAGCGAGCAGTACTTC. The full variable domain, in which reference TRBV2 and TRBJ2-7 provide the parts outside the CDR3, is EPEVTQTPSHQVTQMGQEVILRCVPISNHLYFYWYRQILGQKVEFLVSFYNNEISEKSEIFDDQFSVERPDGSNFTLKIRSTKLEDSAMYFCASSLGRQGASEQYFGPGTRLTVT.

The chain is built from TRBV10-3 and TRBJ2-7, with D possibly TRBD2 on 6 matching bases. The germline gives CDR1 ENHRY, CDR2 SYGVKD. The CDR3 is 14 residues long. The V end lost 2 bases, the J end lost 1 base, and 9 bases lay between the germline ends. The CDR3 nucleotides are TGTGCCATCAGTGAGCGGGACTTATCCTACGAGCAGTACTTC. Its protein product is CAISERDLSYEQYF.

The chain joins TRBV5-6 to TRBJ1-1, with TRBD1 identical over 12 bases. V trimming: 4 bases; J trimming: 7 bases; junction bases outside the gene matches: 2. Looked up from germline, CDR1 is SGHDT and CDR2 is YYEEEE. This CDR3 is built from 13 residues. The CDR3 sequence is CASSGDRGLEAFF. CDR3 nucleotide sequence: TGTGCCAGCAGCGGGGACAGGGGGCTTGAAGCTTTCTTT.

The chain uses TRBV27 and TRBJ2-1; TRBD2 aligns across 9 bases. Germline values: CDR1 MNHEY, CDR2 SMNVEV (reference sequence). The CDR3 runs to 17 residues. V trimming: 4 bases; J trimming: 7 bases; junction bases outside the gene matches: 14. CDR3 bases: TGTGCCAGCAGTTCAGATCGGTGGCGGGAGGGCACAAATGAGCAGTTCTTC. Its protein is CASSSDRWREGTNEQFF.